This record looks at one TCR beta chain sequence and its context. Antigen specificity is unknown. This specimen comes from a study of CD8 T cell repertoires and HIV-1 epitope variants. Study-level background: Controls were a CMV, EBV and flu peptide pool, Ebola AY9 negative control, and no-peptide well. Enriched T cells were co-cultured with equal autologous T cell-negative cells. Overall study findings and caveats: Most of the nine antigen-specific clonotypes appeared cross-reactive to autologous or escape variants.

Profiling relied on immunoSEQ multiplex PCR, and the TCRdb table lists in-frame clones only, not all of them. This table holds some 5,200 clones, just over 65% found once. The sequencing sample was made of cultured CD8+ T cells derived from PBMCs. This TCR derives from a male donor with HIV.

The chain's CDR3 is CASSWVAGGSYEQYF. The CDR3 DNA follows: TGCGCCAGCAGTTGGGTAGCGGGGGGTTCCTACGAGCAGTACTTC. The rearrangement uses TRBV4-1 and TRBJ2-7; 10 positions agree with TRBD2. Trimming removed 6 bases from V and 1 base from J; junction bases left unmatched: 6. The CDR3 has 15 amino acids. From germline, CDR1 is MGHRA and CDR2 YSYEKL.